This TCR beta chain was profiled in a study of Graves' ophthalmopathy and Graves' hyperthyroidism. Study summary: Peripheral blood samples were taken at initial diagnosis, before any treatment. The study's findings and limits: Blood also harbored most expanded thyroid clonotypes above 0.001 frequency.

RNA transcripts were the template, and TCR beta CDR3 regions were amplified from them. RT-PCR in the first round used HTBI primers; a second-round multiplex PCR followed. TCRdb reanalysed the multiplex PCR reads using MiXCR and keeps one entry per CDR3 protein. The sample includes some 390,000 distinct CDR3 sequences, around 18% seen only once; the top ten take 1.5% to 2%. This clonotype was detected many times. Its specificity is not known. All donors with ophthalmopathy were recorded as having moderate-to-severe activity, CAS ≥3, NOSPECS ≥4 and a duration under 3 months. The CDR3 length is 15 residues. Germline V gene data show CDR1 as SGHRS and CDR2 as YFSETQ. The ends were cut back, 1 base at V and 3 bases at J, with 14 bases in the middle.

This TCR was sampled from a woman between 18 and 29 years old with Graves' ophthalmopathy. Sequencing was carried out using peripheral blood. V is TRBV5-1 and J is TRBJ2-7; tentative D call: TRBD2 (5 bases). The CDR3: CASSLRTGKSYEQYF. DNA for the CDR3: TGCGCCAGCAGCTTGAGGACTGGGAAGAGCTACGAGCAGTACTTC. The whole variable domain, remainder taken from reference TRBV5-1 and TRBJ2-7, is KAGVTQTPRYLIKTRGQQVTLSCSPISGHRSVSWYQQTPGQGLQFLFEYFSETQRNKGNFPGRFSGRQFSNSRSEMNVSTLELGDSALYLCASSLRTGKSYEQYFGPGTRLTVT.